This TCR beta chain is drawn from a study of cytomegalovirus exposure and HLA in healthy donors. The V and J ends lost 5 bases and 7 bases, in that order; junction bases with no gene match: 11. This CDR3 is 15 amino acids long. Germline V gene sequence: CDR1 MDHEN, CDR2 SYDVKM. Primers for the PCR totalled 60 Vbeta and 13 Jbeta. Libraries were prepared by immunoSEQ multiplex PCR; TCRdb keeps only in-frame clonotypes and omits some of them. Among about 170,000 clones listed, roughly 82% were seen once. This clone was counted a single time. Antigen specificity is unknown. Study results and caveats: Associated with cytomegalovirus, according to the listing, were 150 to 200 TCR beta chains.

The chain couples TRBV28 to TRBJ2-1; 7 bases match TRBD2. Sequences were obtained from PBMCs. This clonotype was obtained from a girl between 10 and 17 years old in good health and CMV-seropositive. The CDR3 DNA is TGTGCCAGCAGTAAGCGGACTAGTCGGGCGAATGAGCAGTTCTTC. Amino acids: CASSKRTSRANEQFF.